Listed below are T cell receptor beta chains from one sample, sequenced in a study of blood T cell repertoires in COVID-19. Using immunoSEQ multiplex PCR, the repertoire was profiled, and TCRdb retains in-frame clones only, with some absent. Found here are a few hundred thousand clones, over 75% of them singletons; the top ten hold 8% to 13%. The sequenced sample was PBMCs or T cells enriched from blood (not recorded which). The receptors derive from a woman aged 18-30 years who had recovered from COVID-19. The CDR3 runs from the conserved cysteine through the conserved F or W. The D gene is left open where the match is weak. Clone size is shown for a subset of rows, as once, few, many or a class of expanded clone.

v_call	j_call	d_call	clone_size	cdr3_nt	cdr3_aa
TRBV28	TRBJ1-1	NA	NA	TGTGCCAGCAGCCCCGTGATCTACCACACTGAAGCTTTCTTT	CASSPVIYHTEAFF
TRBV10-1	TRBJ2-3	NA	once	TGCGCCAGCAGCAGTACCCCAGATACGCAGTATTTT	CASSSTPDTQYF
TRBV5-1	TRBJ2-1	NA	NA	TGCGCCAGCAGCTTGGAAGGGCAGGGAATCGGTGAGCAGTTCTTC	CASSLEGQGIGEQFF
TRBV5-1	TRBJ2-7	TRBD1	NA	TGCGCCAGCAGCTTGGCATCAGGGGGCTCCTACGAGCAGTACTTC	CASSLASGGSYEQYF
TRBV10-3	TRBJ1-5	NA	NA	TGTGCCATCAGTCCCCAGGGGCGAGATAATCAGCCCCAGCATTTT	CAISPQGRDNQPQHF
TRBV18	TRBJ1-2	TRBD1	NA	TGTGCCAGCTCCGCGGACAGGGGCGGGGTGCAGACCCCCTATGGCTACACCTTC	CASSADRGGVQTPYGYTF
TRBV5-1	TRBJ1-1	NA	few	TGCGCCAGCAGCCATCCTCGGGGAAAGTACACTGAAGCTTTCTTT	CASSHPRGKYTEAFF
TRBV2	TRBJ1-2	TRBD1	NA	TGTGCCAGCAATGGTGGGACAGGAACTTATATACGCTACACCTTC	CASNGGTGTYIRYTF
TRBV2	TRBJ2-1	TRBD1	NA	TGTGCCAGCAGTCTACCGCTACAGGGGGCCAGCAATGAGCAGTTCTTC	CASSLPLQGASNEQFF
TRBV30	TRBJ2-3	NA	once	TGTGCCTGGAGTGTCTCCGCAAGCAGCACAGATACGCAGTATTTT	CAWSVSASSTDTQYF
TRBV5-1	TRBJ2-3	TRBD1	NA	TGCGCCAGCAGCACGAGGGACAGGGGGTCCACAGATACGCAGTATTTT	CASSTRDRGSTDTQYF
TRBV10-3	TRBJ1-5	TRBD1	NA	TGTGCCATCAGTGCGGACAGGGGACATCAGCCCCAGCATTTT	CAISADRGHQPQHF
TRBV7-3	TRBJ2-6	TRBD2	NA	TGTGCCAGCAGCCCCGGGGGGTCTGGGGCCAACGTCCTGACTTTC	CASSPGGSGANVLTF
TRBV7-3	TRBJ2-1	TRBD2	NA	TGTGCCAGCAGCGCGACTAGCGGGGGAGTCAATGAGCAGTTCTTC	CASSATSGGVNEQFF
TRBV5-4	TRBJ2-7	NA	NA	TGTGCCAGCAGCTCACAGGCCACGGGTTCCTACGAGCAGTACTTC	CASSSQATGSYEQYF
TRBV5-1	TRBJ1-5	TRBD1	NA	TGCGCCAGCAGCCGGACAGGTGATAGCAATCAGCCCCAGCATTTT	CASSRTGDSNQPQHF
TRBV27	TRBJ2-5	TRBD1	NA	TGTGCCAGCAGTTTATTGGGACAGGCCGAAGGGGAGACCCAGTACTTC	CASSLLGQAEGETQYF
TRBV6-4	TRBJ1-2	TRBD1	once	TGTGCCAGCAGTGACTCAGACAGGGTACATGGCTACACCTTC	CASSDSDRVHGYTF